A single sample gave rise to the 28 T cell receptor beta chains below, sequenced in a study of OX40 agonist ivuxolimab in advanced cancers. Sequencing used immunoSEQ multiplex PCR; TCRdb keeps in-frame clones, though not all of them. The sample consists of tens of thousands of clones, 70% to 90% of them appearing once. The material sequenced was CD4+ or CD8+ T cells sorted from blood, taken in a trial of the OX40 agonist ivuxolimab. The receptors come from an adult with an advanced solid tumor such as melanoma, head and neck, liver or kidney cancer.

The chain combines TRBV7-9 with TRBJ1-2; tentative D call: TRBD1 (6 bases). Germline-derived CDR1 and CDR2 are SEHNR and FQNEAQ (reference sequence). The V end was cut by 5 bases, the J end by 4 bases, with 17 bases between. CDR3 size: 15 residues. The CDR3 DNA sequence: TGTGCCAGCAGCGTAGGTGGGGGGACACCCTATGGCTACACCTTC. Residues: CASSVGGGTPYGYTF.

The genes are TRBV18 and TRBJ2-5; tentatively, D is TRBD1 (5 bases). CDR1 and CDR2 from the germline V gene are KGHSH and LQKENI. V gave up 3 bases and J gave up 5 bases, with 16 bases separating them. This CDR3 has 15 residues. The CDR3 is CASSPRRQGYETQYF. The DNA of the CDR3 is TGTGCCAGCTCACCGCGGCGGCAGGGTTATGAGACCCAGTACTTC.

The V gene is TRBV18, the J gene TRBJ1-2, with TRBD1 matching 8 bases. The V gene end was trimmed by 4 bases and the J gene end by 4 bases; junction bases not matched to a gene: 8. The CDR3 spans 15 residues. The germline V gene has CDR1 KGHSH and CDR2 LQKENI. CDR3 sequence: CASSQGTGPLYGYTF. The CDR3 DNA reads as TGTGCCAGCTCACAAGGGACAGGTCCGCTCTATGGCTACACCTTC.

This chain connects TRBV11-2 to TRBJ2-2; tentatively, D is TRBD1 (5 bases). The CDR3 length is 15 residues. V was trimmed by 3 bases and J by 4 bases, leaving 12 bases between them. Germline V gene lookup returns CDR1 SGHAT and CDR2 FQNNGV. The DNA for the CDR3 is TGTGCCAGCAGCTTTAGGCAGGGCGGCACCGGGGAGCTGTTTTTT. Encoded protein: CASSFRQGGTGELFF.

V gene TRBV28 combines with J gene TRBJ2-7, with a possible D match to TRBD1 (6 bases). V lost 7 bases, J lost 2 bases, and 12 bases lay in between. Germline V gene lookup returns CDR1 MDHEN and CDR2 SYDVKM. This CDR3 comprises 13 residues. CDR3 in amino acids: CASIRTAPYEQYF. CDR3 coding DNA: TGTGCCAGCATTAGGACAGCCCCCTACGAGCAGTACTTC.

The V and J genes are TRBV19 and TRBJ1-5, with unresolved D. The germline gives CDR1 LNHDA, CDR2 SQIVND (reference sequence). V gave up 3 bases and J gave up 5 bases, with 8 bases separating them. The CDR3 is 13 amino acids. The CDR3 here is CASSITRDQPQHF. Written as DNA, the CDR3 is TGTGCCAGTAGTATTACAAGAGATCAGCCCCAGCATTTT.

The genes are TRBV5-6 and TRBJ1-1, with TRBD1 as a possible D gene (6 bases). Germline assignment: CDR1 SGHDT and CDR2 YYEEEE. This CDR3 is built from 16 residues. V shed 1 base and J shed 0 bases, with 13 bases lying between them. CDR3: CASSLRRTDMNTEAFF. DNA of the CDR3: TGTGCCAGCAGCTTGCGAAGGACAGACATGAACACTGAAGCTTTCTTT.

The gene calls are TRBV28 and TRBJ1-6; TRBD1 is a possible D gene (6 bases). This CDR3 is 15 amino acids long. Per the germline V gene, CDR1 is MDHEN and CDR2 is SYDVKM. Trimming took off 7 bases at V and 3 bases at J, with 13 bases between the two ends. CDR3 in DNA: TGTGCCAGCAAAGCCGACAGGCACTATAATTCACCCCTCCACTTT. This codes for CASKADRHYNSPLHF.

The chain couples TRBV5-8 to TRBJ2-2; D may correspond to TRBD1 or TRBD2 (5 bases each). Trimming cost V 3 bases and J 0 bases, with 12 bases left between them. Germline V gene sequence: CDR1 SGHTS, CDR2 YDEGEE. This CDR3 contains 16 residues. The CDR3 here is CASSWGRIPNTGELFF. CDR3 DNA sequence: TGTGCCAGCAGCTGGGGACGGATCCCGAACACCGGGGAGCTGTTTTTT.

The chain couples TRBV28 to TRBJ1-3, with 8 positions matching TRBD1. The junction had 11 bases not matched to a gene; V was cut back by 5 bases and J by 8 bases. From germline, CDR1 is MDHEN and CDR2 SYDVKM. This CDR3 is built from 15 residues. CDR3 nucleotides: TGTGCCAGCAGTCTAGACGACAGGGGTGTAGACACCATATATTTT. Translated, it gives CASSLDDRGVDTIYF.

The CDR3 sequence is CASRLRWNQPQHF. The DNA for the CDR3 is TGTGCCAGCAGATTAAGGTGGAATCAGCCCCAGCATTTT. The chain joins TRBV2 to TRBJ1-5; D uncertain. CDR3 length: 13 residues. CDR1 and CDR2 (germline): SNHLY, FYNNEI. Trimming took 6 bases from V and 4 from J, leaving 10 bases between them. The whole variable domain, filled in from reference TRBV2 and TRBJ1-5, reads EPEVTQTPSHQVTQMGQEVILRCVPISNHLYFYWYRQILGQKVEFLVSFYNNEISEKSEIFDDQFSVERPDGSNFTLKIRSTKLEDSAMYFCASRLRWNQPQHFGDGTRLSIL.

This chain uses TRBV13 with TRBJ2-2; maybe TRBD2 (5 bases). The CDR3 covers 15 residues. The V and J ends lost 2 bases and 6 bases respectively, with 13 bases between them. Germline CDR1 PRHDT, CDR2 FYEKMQ (reference sequence). The CDR3 loop reads CASSLIARGPGELFF. The CDR3 DNA is TGTGCCAGCAGCTTAATAGCCCGAGGGCCCGGGGAGCTGTTTTTT.

This chain connects TRBV10-2 to TRBJ2-5, with 9 bases identical to TRBD2. Per the germline V gene, CDR1 is WSHSY and CDR2 is SAAADI. Trimming at V came to 4 bases and at J to 3 bases, leaving 9 bases not matched to a gene. The CDR3 sequence is 16 residues long. As DNA, the CDR3 is TGCGCCAGCAGTGGATACCAGACTAGCGGAAAAGAGACCCAGTACTTC. Protein product: CASSGYQTSGKETQYF.

This clone showed up just a few times. J is TRBJ1-1 and V is TRBV18; no clear D gene. This CDR3 has 16 amino acids. V was trimmed by 0 bases and J by 0 bases, leaving 11 bases between them. CDR1 is KGHSH, CDR2 LQKENI, per germline. The CDR3 loop is CASSPPGSFMNTEAFF. DNA of the CDR3: TGTGCCAGCTCACCACCTGGCAGTTTCATGAACACTGAAGCTTTCTTT.

This clone is a singleton in its sample. The chain uses TRBV18 and TRBJ2-1; unclear D gene. CDR3 size: 15 residues. CDR1 KGHSH and CDR2 LQKENI come from the germline V gene. The V and J ends lost 0 bases and 1 base respectively, with 7 bases between them. The CDR3 DNA follows: TGTGCCAGCTCACCACCAGTAGGATCCTACAATGAGCAGTTCTTC. It yields the protein CASSPPVGSYNEQFF.

The chain uses TRBV10-3 and TRBJ2-1; D call uncertain. The CDR3 runs 12 residues. V was trimmed by 2 bases and J by 6 bases, leaving 5 bases between them. Germline CDR1 is ENHRY and CDR2 is SYGVKD. CDR3: CAISETLNEQFF. The CDR3 DNA follows: TGTGCCATCAGTGAGACTCTCAATGAGCAGTTCTTC.

Only one count was recorded for this clone. The chain is built from TRBV5-1 and TRBJ1-1; D unresolved. Germline CDR1 is SGHRS and CDR2 is YFSETQ. This CDR3 has 14 amino acids. The V and J ends lost 4 bases and 0 bases respectively, with 10 bases between them. The CDR3 protein is CASSNKAMNTEAFF. DNA for the CDR3: TGCGCCAGCAGCAACAAAGCCATGAACACTGAAGCTTTCTTT. The complete variable domain, with remaining parts taken from reference TRBV5-1 and TRBJ1-1, reads KAGVTQTPRYLIKTRGQQVTLSCSPISGHRSVSWYQQTPGQGLQFLFEYFSETQRNKGNFPGRFSGRQFSNSRSEMNVSTLELGDSALYLCASSNKAMNTEAFFGQGTRLTVV.

This chain links TRBV10-3 with TRBJ2-1; D possibly corresponds to TRBD1 (5 bases). V was cut by 5 bases and J by 9 bases, with 14 bases left in between. The CDR3 is 13 residues long. The germline V gene encodes CDR1 ENHRY and CDR2 SYGVKD. This CDR3 is CAISLMGDSEQFF. In nucleotides, the CDR3 is TGTGCCATCAGTCTAATGGGCGACAGTGAGCAGTTCTTC.

The chain combines TRBV28 with TRBJ2-3, with 13 bases fitting TRBD2. The germline CDR1 and CDR2 sequences are MDHEN and SYDVKM. The CDR3 runs 16 residues. V lost 0 bases to trimming and J lost 3 bases; unmatched junction nucleotides: 0. CDR3 in amino acids: CASSLWTSGRTDTQYF. Written as DNA, the CDR3 is TGTGCCAGCAGTTTATGGACTAGCGGGAGGACAGATACGCAGTATTTT.

This sequence joins TRBV18 and TRBJ2-3; D is unresolved. CDR1 KGHSH and CDR2 LQKENI come from the germline V gene. The CDR3 is made up of 12 amino acids. Deletions cut 3 bases from V and 7 bases from J, with 8 bases between. The CDR3 loop is CASSPEPHTQYF. Written as DNA, the CDR3 is TGTGCCAGCTCACCGGAGCCCCATACGCAGTATTTT.

The gene calls are TRBV7-2 and TRBJ2-7, with TRBD1 matching over 8 bases. J was trimmed by 0 bases and V by 7 bases; bases with no gene match: 5. Germline CDR1 reads SGHTA; CDR2 reads FQGNSA. The CDR3 spans 14 residues. CDR3 region: CASTRTGSSYEQYF. Here the CDR3 DNA reads TGTGCCAGCACCCGGACAGGGAGCTCCTACGAGCAGTACTTC.

This clone was counted a single time. The chain recombines TRBV7-9 with TRBJ2-2, with 10 nucleotides matching TRBD2. CDR1 and CDR2 (germline): SEHNR, FQNEAQ (reference sequence). J was trimmed by 3 bases and V by 6 bases; bases with no gene match: 4. This CDR3 is built from 15 residues. The CDR3 here is CASSTGTSDTGELFF. The CDR3, as DNA: TGTGCCAGCAGTACCGGGACTAGCGACACCGGGGAGCTGTTTTTT.

The rearrangement joins TRBV4-1 to TRBJ2-2; the D is unclear. Germline CDR1 and CDR2: MGHRA and YSYEKL. This CDR3 region has 17 residues. The germline V and J ends were trimmed by 0 bases and 1 base, with 12 bases remaining between them. DNA of the CDR3: TGCGCCAGCAGCCAAGATGCACTTCACCTGAACACCGGGGAGCTGTTTTTT. This gives the protein CASSQDALHLNTGELFF.

This clone has just a few counts. Here the CDR3 DNA reads TGTGCCAGCAGCTTAACCGAGACCCAGTACTTC. It specifies CASSLTETQYF. The chain recombines TRBV7-9 with TRBJ2-5; D call uncertain. Germline CDR1 reads SEHNR; CDR2 reads FQNEAQ (reference sequence). V was cut by 2 bases and J by 5 bases, with 3 bases left in between. There are 11 residues in the CDR3. Together with reference TRBV7-9 and TRBJ2-5, the CDR3 gives the full variable domain: DTGVSQNPRHKITKRGQNVTFRCDPISEHNRLYWYRQTLGQGPEFLTYFQNEAQLEKSRLLSDRFSAERPKGSFSTLEIQRTEQGDSAMYLCASSLTETQYFGPGTRLLVL.

The rearrangement joins TRBV19 to TRBJ1-4, with 7 bases that match TRBD1. The CDR3 is 16 amino acids. V trimming: 3 bases; J trimming: 6 bases; junction bases outside the gene matches: 10. CDR1 is LNHDA, CDR2 SQIVND, per germline (reference sequence). The CDR3 bases are TGTGCCAGTAGTATTGAGTCAGGGGGTACGGATGAAAAACTGTTTTTT. It yields the protein CASSIESGGTDEKLFF.

The rearrangement uses TRBV5-1 and TRBJ1-5; 7 bases match TRBD1. Trimming removed 4 bases from V and 0 bases from J; junction bases left unmatched: 4. The CDR3 is 15 residues long. Germline V gene sequence: CDR1 SGHRS, CDR2 YFSETQ. CDR3 coding DNA: TGCGCCAGCAGCCTAGGGACAGCTAGCAATCAGCCCCAGCATTTT. Translation: CASSLGTASNQPQHF.

CDR3 loop: CASSLESEQYF. Written as DNA, the CDR3 is TGTGCCAGCAGCTTAGAGTCCGAGCAGTACTTC. V is TRBV7-9 and J is TRBJ2-7; D gene uncertain. V shed 1 base and J shed 6 bases, with 4 bases lying between them. Germline V gene sequence: CDR1 SEHNR, CDR2 FQNEAQ (reference sequence). The CDR3 length is 11 residues.

The rearrangement uses TRBV2 and TRBJ2-7; the match to TRBD2 covers 11 bases. With 6 bases clipped from V and 6 bases from J, the junction kept 4 bases outside the gene matches. Germline V lookup: CDR1 SNHLY, CDR2 FYNNEI. The CDR3 spans 13 residues. The CDR3 loop is CASRLAGVREQYF. The CDR3 nucleotides read TGTGCCAGCAGACTAGCGGGAGTCCGCGAGCAGTACTTC.